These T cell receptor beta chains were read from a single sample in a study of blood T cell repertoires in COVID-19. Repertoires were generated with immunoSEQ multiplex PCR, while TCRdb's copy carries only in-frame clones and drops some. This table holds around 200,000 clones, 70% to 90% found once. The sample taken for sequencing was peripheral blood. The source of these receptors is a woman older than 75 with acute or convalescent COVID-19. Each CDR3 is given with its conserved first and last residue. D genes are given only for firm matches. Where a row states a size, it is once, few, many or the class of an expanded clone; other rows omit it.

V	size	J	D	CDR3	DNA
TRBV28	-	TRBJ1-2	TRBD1	CAAEQGNYGYTF	TGTGCCGCCGAACAGGGGAACTATGGCTACACCTTC
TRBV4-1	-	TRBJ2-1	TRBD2	CASSQDTPSGRIGEQFF	TGCGCCAGCAGCCAAGATACCCCTAGCGGGAGAATTGGGGAGCAGTTCTTC
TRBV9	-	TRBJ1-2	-	CASSAPGISGYTF	TGTGCCAGCAGCGCCCCAGGGATTAGCGGCTACACCTTC
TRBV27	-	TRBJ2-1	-	CASSPWYRNNEQFF	TGTGCCAGCAGCCCCTGGTACAGAAACAATGAGCAGTTCTTC
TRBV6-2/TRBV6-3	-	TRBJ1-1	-	CASSYSPGQGASEAFF	TGTGCCAGCAGTTACTCCCCGGGACAAGGAGCGTCTGAAGCTTTCTTT
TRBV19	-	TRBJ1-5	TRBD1	CASSNNRGYSNQPQHF	TGTGCCAGTAGCAACAACAGGGGTTATAGCAATCAGCCCCAGCATTTT
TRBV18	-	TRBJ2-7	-	CASSPLLTGEQYF	TGTGCCAGCTCACCCCTTCTAACGGGCGAGCAGTACTTC
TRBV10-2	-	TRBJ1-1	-	CASSDSPSGLGTEAFF	TGCGCCAGCAGTGATAGTCCGTCAGGGTTGGGCACTGAAGCTTTCTTT
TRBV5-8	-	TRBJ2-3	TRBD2	CASSLGATSGSTDTQYF	TGTGCCAGCAGCTTGGGGGCGACTAGCGGGAGTACAGATACGCAGTATTTT
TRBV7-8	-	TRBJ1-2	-	CATGQINYGYTF	TGTGCCACCGGACAGATTAACTATGGCTACACCTTC
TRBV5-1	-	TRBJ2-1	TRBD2	CASSLATGGPWNEQFF	TGCGCCAGCAGCTTGGCAACGGGAGGGCCTTGGAATGAGCAGTTCTTC
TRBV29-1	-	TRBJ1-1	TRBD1	CSVIRDRNTEAFF	TGCAGCGTTATAAGGGACAGGAACACTGAAGCTTTCTTT
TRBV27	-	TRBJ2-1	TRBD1	CASSNLPGQSSYNEQFF	TGTGCCAGCAGTAACCTACCGGGACAGAGCTCCTACAATGAGCAGTTCTTC
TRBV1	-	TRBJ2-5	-	CTSSRQGGLAGVRAQETQYF	TGCACCAGCAGCCGACAGGGGGGACTAGCGGGAGTGAGGGCCCAAGAGACCCAGTACTTC
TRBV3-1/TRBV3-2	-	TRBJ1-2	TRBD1	CASSQPGQHLGYTF	TGTGCCAGCAGCCAACCGGGACAGCATTTGGGCTACACCTTC
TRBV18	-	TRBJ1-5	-	CASKPGQGSQPQHF	TGTGCCAGCAAACCCGGCCAGGGCAGCCAGCCCCAGCATTTT
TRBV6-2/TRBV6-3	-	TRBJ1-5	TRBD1	CASSRQGRNQPQHF	TGTGCCAGCAGTAGACAGGGCCGCAATCAGCCCCAGCATTTT
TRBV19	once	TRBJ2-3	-	CASSILLGTSTDTQYF	TGTGCCAGTAGTATTCTCCTGGGCACAAGCACAGATACGCAGTATTTT
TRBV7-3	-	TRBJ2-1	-	CASSLAVTGSSYNEQFF	TGTGCCAGCAGCTTAGCGGTAACAGGGAGCTCCTACAATGAGCAGTTCTTC
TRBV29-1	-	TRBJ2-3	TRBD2	CSVEGTSGSTDTQYF	TGCAGCGTTGAGGGGACTAGCGGGAGCACAGATACGCAGTATTTT